One sample yielded the 30 T cell receptor beta chains listed below, sequenced in a study of blood T cell repertoires in COVID-19. This table comes from immunoSEQ multiplex PCR, and its TCRdb copy is limited to in-frame clones, with some not included. The sample has roughly 120,000 clones, roughly nine tenths seen once. Sequences were obtained from peripheral blood. The receptors here all came from a man in his sixties with COVID-19, enrolled during active disease.

The gene calls are TRBV19 and TRBJ2-7; 7 bases are a match to TRBD1. Trimming at V came to 2 bases and at J to 3 bases, leaving 22 bases not matched to a gene. CDR1 and CDR2 from the germline V gene are LNHDA and SQIVND (reference sequence). The CDR3 runs to 20 residues. DNA for the CDR3: TGTGCCAGTAGTATAAACCCTACCGGGACAGAAGGATATGGGGTCTACGAGCAGTACTTC. Translated, it gives CASSINPTGTEGYGVYEQYF.

The chain recombines TRBV5-1 with TRBJ2-7; 8 bases are a match to TRBD1. With 4 bases clipped from V and 2 bases from J, the junction kept 8 bases outside the gene matches. Germline V gene lookup returns CDR1 SGHRS and CDR2 YFSETQ. The CDR3 loop spans 15 amino acids. DNA for the CDR3: TGCGCCAGCAGCGCCCGACAGGGGAACCCCTACGAGCAGTACTTC. This sequence encodes CASSARQGNPYEQYF.

This clone has just one count. This rearrangement joins TRBV2 to TRBJ1-1; 8 nucleotides match TRBD1. Germline lookup yields CDR1 SNHLY and CDR2 FYNNEI. The CDR3 length is 14 residues. V dropped 6 bases and J dropped 5; count of bases not matched to a gene: 8. The CDR3 is CASSSQGDRTEAFF. The CDR3 coding sequence is TGTGCCAGCAGCTCACAGGGGGATCGAACTGAAGCTTTCTTT. Full variable domain (outside the CDR3, taken from reference TRBV2 and TRBJ1-1): EPEVTQTPSHQVTQMGQEVILRCVPISNHLYFYWYRQILGQKVEFLVSFYNNEISEKSEIFDDQFSVERPDGSNFTLKIRSTKLEDSAMYFCASSSQGDRTEAFFGQGTRLTVV.

V usage is TRBV28 and J usage is TRBJ2-7, with a weak D call TRBD1 (6 bases). V shed 6 bases and J shed 3 bases, with 18 bases lying between them. CDR3 size: 15 residues. Germline V gene lookup returns CDR1 MDHEN and CDR2 SYDVKM. The CDR3 loop is CASSRLRGQRYEQYF. The CDR3 DNA follows: TGTGCCAGCAGCCGCCTTAGAGGACAGCGCTACGAGCAGTACTTC.

This clone was counted once. This chain joins TRBV6-6 and TRBJ2-7, with D perhaps matching TRBD2 (6 bases). The CDR3 runs to 14 residues. Germline values: CDR1 MNHNY, CDR2 SVGAGI (reference sequence). The V and J ends lost 7 bases and 7 bases respectively, with 20 bases between them. CDR3 protein: CASNPRSDGGEQYF. The CDR3 DNA reads as TGTGCCAGCAACCCAAGGTCTGACGGAGGGGAGCAGTACTTC.

The gene calls are TRBV25-1 and TRBJ2-3; D is uncertain. The V gene's germline CDR1 is MGHDK and CDR2 SYGVNS. The CDR3 extends over 14 amino acids. V was pared by 3 bases and J by 0 bases, with 7 bases between. The CDR3 DNA follows: TGTGCCAGCAGTGATTGGGCTAGCACAGATACGCAGTATTTT. It specifies CASSDWASTDTQYF.

The chain links TRBV6-5 to TRBJ1-1; 9 bases fit TRBD1. The ends lost 6 bases at V and 2 bases at J; junction bases unmatched: 7. There are 15 residues in the CDR3. CDR1 is MNHEY, CDR2 SVGAGI, per germline. Written as DNA, the CDR3 is TGTGCCAGCAGACTTACAGGGGGCGACAACACTGAAGCTTTCTTT. Translated: CASRLTGGDNTEAFF.

The chain employs TRBV29-1 and TRBJ2-2; a weak D match, TRBD2 (5 bases). Per germline, CDR1 SQVTM and CDR2 ANQGSEA. This CDR3 has 11 residues. V was pared by 7 bases and J by 6 bases, with 9 bases between. CDR3 loop: CSGRSPGELFF. In DNA, the CDR3 is TGCAGCGGGAGGTCGCCCGGGGAGCTGTTTTTT.

The chain carries TRBV7-3 and TRBJ2-6; possibly TRBD2 for D (5 bases). Trimming removed 5 bases at V and 4 bases at J, with 21 bases between. The germline V gene encodes CDR1 SGHTA and CDR2 FQGTGA. The CDR3 has 18 amino acids. Here the CDR3 DNA reads TGTGCCAGCAGCGACCCCGGCTCATGGGGAGCAGGGGCCAACGTCCTGACTTTC. It is translated as CASSDPGSWGAGANVLTF.

The chain has TRBV10-2 and TRBJ2-1, with D maybe TRBD2 (5 bases). Germline V lookup: CDR1 WSHSY, CDR2 SAAADI. CDR3 length equals 17 residues. Trimming removed 4 bases at V and 4 bases at J, with 20 bases between. CDR3 region: CASSGFLLRELYNEQFF. CDR3 in DNA: TGCGCCAGCAGTGGATTCCTCCTTAGGGAGTTGTACAATGAGCAGTTCTTC.

J is TRBJ2-7 and V is TRBV19; 11 nucleotides match TRBD2. J was trimmed by 4 bases and V by 6 bases; bases with no gene match: 8. Germline V gene lookup returns CDR1 LNHDA and CDR2 SQIVND (reference sequence). This CDR3 is 15 amino acids long. The CDR3 region has the DNA TGTGCCAGTAGCGCACCGGGACTAGCGGATTACGAGCAGTACTTC. Amino acids: CASSAPGLADYEQYF.

This chain connects TRBV14 to TRBJ1-1; 10 bases map to TRBD1. Germline V gene data show CDR1 as SGHDN and CDR2 as FVKESK. V shed 6 bases and J 11 bases; nucleotides not matched to a gene: 15. This CDR3 contains 15 residues. The CDR3, as DNA: TGTGCCAGCAGTATTTTATCCGGGACAGGGGTTGGGGCTTTCTTT. Protein: CASSILSGTGVGAFF.

The gene calls are TRBV10-2 and TRBJ1-1, with 11 bases identical to TRBD1. The CDR3 covers 16 residues. CDR1 WSHSY and CDR2 SAAADI come from the germline V gene. V lost 7 bases to trimming and J lost 3 bases; unmatched junction nucleotides: 10. This CDR3 reads CASTGQGATRDTEAFF. The CDR3 DNA reads TGCGCCAGCACTGGACAGGGGGCCACCAGGGACACTGAAGCTTTCTTT.

The V and J genes are TRBV11-2 and TRBJ1-2, with 9 bases aligning to TRBD1. Per the germline V gene, CDR1 is SGHAT and CDR2 is FQNNGV. With 4 bases clipped from V and 6 bases from J, the junction kept 9 bases outside the gene matches. The CDR3 is 15 residues long. The CDR3 nucleotides are TGTGCCAGCAGCTCAGACGCGACAGGGGGTGATGGCTACACCTTC. It yields the protein CASSSDATGGDGYTF.

J is TRBJ2-5 and V is TRBV3-1 (or the pseudogene TRBV3-2); 7 nucleotides line up with TRBD1. The germline V gene encodes CDR1 LGHDT and CDR2 YNNKEL (reference sequence). V shed 5 bases and J 0 bases; nucleotides not matched to a gene: 12. The CDR3 totals 17 residues. CDR3 protein: CASSGSAGGSNQETQYF. As DNA, the CDR3 is TGTGCCAGCAGCGGCTCGGCAGGGGGTTCCAACCAAGAGACCCAGTACTTC.

The gene calls are TRBV5-1 and TRBJ1-6, with TRBD1 as a possible D gene (5 bases). The CDR3 runs to 15 residues. Germline V gene sequence: CDR1 SGHRS, CDR2 YFSETQ. V lost 0 bases, J lost 7 bases, and 11 bases lay in between. CDR3 amino acids: CASSLDPAGNSPLHF. As DNA, the CDR3 is TGCGCCAGCAGCTTGGATCCGGCAGGGAATTCACCCCTCCACTTT.

The chain uses TRBV6-5 and TRBJ1-5, with D possibly matching TRBD1 (6 bases). This CDR3 is 15 amino acids long. Trimming shortened V by 7 bases and J by 0 bases, and 13 bases separated the two germline ends. Germline loops: CDR1 MNHEY, CDR2 SVGAGI. In DNA form, the CDR3 reads TGTGCCAGCAACTCCGGGACACATAGCAATCAGCCCCAGCATTTT. Its protein is CASNSGTHSNQPQHF.

The chain recombines TRBV7-2 with TRBJ2-5; 9 bases line up with TRBD2. Germline lookup yields CDR1 SGHTA and CDR2 FQGNSA. CDR3 length: 16 amino acids. V gave up 1 base and J gave up 4 bases; unmatched junction bases: 7. Written as DNA, the CDR3 is TGTGCCAGCAGCTTAGTCACTAGCGGGTTGGGAGAGACCCAGTACTTC. Translating gives CASSLVTSGLGETQYF.

This chain connects TRBV25-1 to TRBJ2-6; weak D call: TRBD1 (5 bases). Germline CDR1 reads MGHDK; CDR2 reads SYGVNS. Between the trimmed V and J ends, which lost 3 bases and 0 bases, there was a span of 15 bases. The CDR3 is 18 residues long. The CDR3 spells CASSDRGHSRSGANVLTF. The CDR3 DNA is TGTGCCAGCAGTGATCGCGGACACAGCCGCTCTGGGGCCAACGTCCTGACTTTC.

The chain is built from TRBV3-1 (or the pseudogene TRBV3-2) and TRBJ1-2; no clear D. The V end was cut by 1 base, the J end by 7 bases, with 16 bases between. Germline V gene lookup returns CDR1 LGHDT and CDR2 YNNKEL (reference sequence). The CDR3 sequence is 15 residues long. This CDR3 is CASSQGRGLGVGYTF. The CDR3 DNA reads as TGTGCCAGCAGCCAAGGCCGTGGACTGGGAGTTGGCTACACCTTC.

The chain carries TRBV5-1 and TRBJ2-7, with D possibly being TRBD2 (5 bases). CDR1 is SGHRS, CDR2 YFSETQ, per germline. The CDR3 loop spans 15 amino acids. Trimming left V 0 bases short and J 2 bases short, with 12 bases between. The CDR3 loop is CASSLGGAGAYEQYF. In DNA, the CDR3 is TGCGCCAGCAGCTTGGGGGGTGCGGGCGCCTACGAGCAGTACTTC.

J is TRBJ2-3 and V is TRBV27; no firm D call. Trimming removed 2 bases at V and 1 base at J, with 4 bases between. Germline-derived CDR1 and CDR2 are MNHEY and SMNVEV (reference sequence). CDR3 length: 13 residues. This CDR3 reads CASSLAGTDTQYF. The CDR3 DNA reads TGTGCCAGCAGTTTAGCGGGCACAGATACGCAGTATTTT.

V usage is TRBV3-1 (or the pseudogene TRBV3-2) and J usage is TRBJ2-7; D is ambiguous. Trimming took off 3 bases at V and 0 bases at J, with 9 bases between the two ends. Germline CDR1 reads LGHDT; CDR2 reads YNNKEL (reference sequence). The CDR3 covers 14 residues. The chain's CDR3 is CASSQTPGSYEQYF. The DNA of the CDR3 is TGTGCCAGCAGCCAGACACCCGGCTCCTACGAGCAGTACTTC.

The rearrangement links TRBV29-1 to TRBJ1-2, with D tentatively TRBD1 (6 bases). The CDR3 covers 12 residues. V was cut by 3 bases and J by 4 bases, with 9 bases left in between. Germline CDR1 reads SQVTM; CDR2 reads ANQGSEA. CDR3 in amino acids: CSVEGGAYGYTF. The CDR3 DNA reads TGCAGCGTTGAGGGGGGGGCCTATGGCTACACCTTC.

The rearrangement links TRBV3-1 (or the pseudogene TRBV3-2) to TRBJ1-4; 7 nucleotides agree with TRBD1. Germline CDR1 LGHDT, CDR2 YNNKEL (reference sequence). J gave up 8 bases and V 4 bases, and 10 bases lay outside the gene matches. The CDR3 is 15 residues long. As DNA, the CDR3 is TGTGCCAGCAGCCGGGACAGTACCTGGGGGGAAAAACTGTTTTTT. Translated, it gives CASSRDSTWGEKLFF.

The V call is TRBV4-3, the J call TRBJ2-5, with 14 bases that match TRBD2. Germline CDR1 and CDR2: LGHNA and YSLEER. The V and J ends lost 8 bases and 2 bases, in that order; junction bases with no gene match: 13. The CDR3 loop spans 18 amino acids. CDR3 protein: CASLPPGLAGVGQETQYF. CDR3 nucleotides: TGCGCCAGCCTTCCGCCGGGACTAGCGGGAGTTGGGCAAGAGACCCAGTACTTC.

The gene calls are TRBV19 and TRBJ1-5; a possible D gene is TRBD1 (5 bases). Trimming pared 5 bases from V and 6 bases from J, leaving 17 bases between. The CDR3 has 15 residues. In germline, CDR1 is LNHDA, CDR2 SQIVND (reference sequence). The CDR3 is CASSREGWGSQPQHF. The DNA for the CDR3 is TGTGCCAGTAGTCGGGAGGGCTGGGGCAGTCAGCCCCAGCATTTT. Drawing the rest from reference TRBV19 and TRBJ1-5, the complete variable domain is DGGITQSPKYLFRKEGQNVTLSCEQNLNHDAMYWYRQDPGQGLRLIYYSQIVNDFQKGDIAEGYSVSREKKESFPLTVTSAQKNPTAFYLCASSREGWGSQPQHFGDGTRLSIL.

The chain recombines TRBV6-1 with TRBJ2-5; weak D call: TRBD2 (6 bases). The CDR3 has 14 amino acids. Germline loops: CDR1 MNHNS, CDR2 SASEGT. V shed 1 base and J shed 5 bases, with 11 bases lying between them. The CDR3 sequence: CASSEGGGVETQYF. The DNA for the CDR3 is TGTGCCAGCAGTGAAGGAGGCGGGGTTGAGACCCAGTACTTC.

The rearrangement uses TRBV30 and TRBJ2-7; tentatively, D is TRBD1 (5 bases). Trimming removed 1 base at V and 5 bases at J, with 12 bases between. Germline-derived CDR1 and CDR2 are GTSNPN and SVGIG (reference sequence). The CDR3 runs to 13 residues. The CDR3 DNA sequence: TGTGCCTGGAGTGCACAGGTCCGCGACGAGCAGTACTTC. Translation gives CAWSAQVRDEQYF.

The chain uses TRBV28 and TRBJ1-2; D perhaps matches TRBD1 (5 bases). This CDR3 is 16 amino acids long. V shed 2 bases and J shed 4 bases, with 17 bases lying between them. Germline CDR1 and CDR2: MDHEN and SYDVKM. The CDR3 bases are TGTGCCAGCAGTTTAATCCCGACAGTCCGATCCTATGGCTACACCTTC. Residues: CASSLIPTVRSYGYTF.